A single sample is the source of the 25 T cell receptor beta chains below, sequenced in a study of T cells after yellow fever vaccination. TCRdb ran MiXCR on the 5' RACE reads and lists one entry per CDR3 protein. The sample holds about 340,000 distinct CDR3 sequences, roughly 8.7% seen once. The sample was PBMCs, taken on the day of the first yellow fever vaccination. Source of these receptors: a man between 18 and 35 years old who received the YFV17D yellow fever vaccine.

The chain employs TRBV10-3 and TRBJ2-3; TRBD2 agrees at 9 bases. Germline CDR1 and CDR2: ENHRY and SYGVKD. This CDR3 contains 19 residues. Trimming removed 7 bases from V and 6 bases from J; junction bases left unmatched: 23. The CDR3 loop reads CAIKLRPGGVAGAPDTQYF. DNA of the CDR3: TGTGCCATCAAGCTCCGCCCGGGAGGAGTAGCGGGGGCCCCGGATACGCAGTATTTT.

This clonotype was seen more than once but under ten times. The chain employs TRBV7-8 and TRBJ2-3; D is possibly TRBD2 (7 bases). Between the trimmed V and J ends, which lost 4 bases and 1 base, there was a span of 15 bases. Germline CDR1 reads SGHVS; CDR2 reads FQNEAQ. The CDR3 has 16 amino acids. Written as DNA, the CDR3 is TGTGCCAGCAGCTCTGGTTGGGGGGGGCGCACAGATACGCAGTATTTT. Translating it yields CASSSGWGGRTDTQYF.

This clonotype was seen a few times. This chain links TRBV3-1 with TRBJ2-1; TRBD1 aligns across 8 bases. With 6 bases clipped from V and 6 bases from J, the junction kept 16 bases outside the gene matches. CDR3 size: 17 residues. The germline CDR1 and CDR2 sequences are LGHDT and YNNKEL (reference sequence). Written as DNA, the CDR3 is TGTGCCAGCAGACTCCTATACGGACAGGGTCTGTCCAATGAGCAGTTCTTC. This gives the protein CASRLLYGQGLSNEQFF.

The chain carries TRBV6-1 and TRBJ2-1, with D hard to call. The length of the CDR3 is 13 residues. Germline loops: CDR1 MNHNS, CDR2 SASEGT. Between the trimmed V and J ends, which lost 8 bases and 3 bases, there was a span of 11 bases. The CDR3 bases are TGTGCCAGCGCTGGGGATTTCTACAATGAGCAGTTCTTC. It is translated as CASAGDFYNEQFF.

In its sample, this clonotype was seen many times. The genes are TRBV5-1 and TRBJ2-3; TRBD1 is a possible D gene (5 bases). The V and J ends lost 1 base and 2 bases respectively, with 11 bases between them. Per germline, CDR1 SGHRS and CDR2 YFSETQ. The CDR3 extends over 15 amino acids. CDR3: CASSLQGWDTDTQYF. The CDR3 region has the DNA TGCGCCAGCAGCTTGCAGGGCTGGGACACAGATACGCAGTATTTT.

This clonotype was counted at least ten times. The chain combines TRBV5-1 with TRBJ1-6, with TRBD1 matching 8 bases. J gave up 8 bases and V 5 bases, and 6 bases lay outside the gene matches. The germline CDR1 and CDR2 sequences are SGHRS and YFSETQ. The CDR3 spans 14 residues. CDR3 amino acids: CASSRGQGDSPLHF. CDR3 in DNA: TGCGCCAGCAGTCGAGGACAGGGAGATTCACCCCTCCACTTT.

The sample holds a few counts of this clonotype. V and J are TRBV11-2 and TRBJ1-4; TRBD1 might be the D (5 bases). CDR3 length: 18 residues. Germline V CDR1 and CDR2: SGHAT, FQNNGV. Between the trimmed V and J ends, which lost 5 bases and 3 bases, there was a span of 22 bases. The CDR3 DNA is TGTGCCAGCAGCGGTGCGGCAGGGTTGGGAGGGTCTAATGAAAAACTGTTTTTT. It yields the protein CASSGAAGLGGSNEKLFF. The variable domain in full, completed from reference TRBV11-2 and TRBJ1-4, reads EAGVAQSPRYKIIEKRQSVAFWCNPISGHATLYWYQQILGQGPKLLIQFQNNGVVDDSQLPKDRFSAERLKGVDSTLKIQPAKLEDSAVYLCASSGAAGLGGSNEKLFFGSGTQLSVL.

This clonotype was found a few times. The V and J genes are TRBV20-1 and TRBJ1-3; D is unclear. Germline V lookup: CDR1 DFQATT, CDR2 SNEGSKA (reference sequence). Trimming left V 3 bases short and J 2 bases short, with 14 bases between. The CDR3 is 15 residues long. The CDR3 coding sequence is TGCAGTGCTAGCCCAGGCCCCCCAACTGGAAACACCATATATTTT. It yields the protein CSASPGPPTGNTIYF.

This clonotype was recorded at least ten times. The rearrangement uses TRBV5-4 and TRBJ1-4; TRBD1 is a possible D gene (5 bases). CDR1 SGHNT and CDR2 YYREEE come from the germline V gene (reference sequence). V was trimmed by 4 bases and J by 3 bases, leaving 16 bases between them. The CDR3 has 16 amino acids. The CDR3 region has the DNA TGTGCCAGCAGCCCGACTACTCGGGGCCCTAATGAAAAACTGTTTTTT. This encodes CASSPTTRGPNEKLFF.

This clonotype has a handful of counts. The chain couples TRBV7-2 to TRBJ2-2; perhaps TRBD1 as D (5 bases). The CDR3 has 17 amino acids. The V and J ends lost 1 base and 4 bases respectively, with 16 bases between them. Per the germline V gene, CDR1 is SGHTA and CDR2 is FQGNSA. CDR3: CASSLVGRQGSTGELFF. The CDR3 DNA is TGTGCCAGCAGCTTAGTAGGTCGGCAGGGCTCCACCGGGGAGCTGTTTTTT. The whole variable domain, filled in from reference TRBV7-2 and TRBJ2-2, reads GAGVSQSPSNKVTEKGKDVELRCDPISGHTALYWYRQSLGQGLEFLIYFQGNSAPDKSGLPSDRFSAERTGGSVSTLTIQRTQQEDSAVYLCASSLVGRQGSTGELFFGEGSRLTVL.

J is TRBJ1-1 and V is TRBV20-1; D call uncertain. V lost 6 bases and J lost 2, with 16 bases in between. The CDR3 is 14 residues long. From germline, CDR1 is DFQATT and CDR2 SNEGSKA (reference sequence). This CDR3 reads CSAEDPLLNTEAFF. As DNA, the CDR3 is TGCAGTGCCGAGGACCCCCTCCTTAACACTGAAGCTTTCTTT.

The V and J genes are TRBV4-3 and TRBJ1-4; no reliable D call. Trimming removed 2 bases at V and 5 bases at J, with 9 bases between. The germline gives CDR1 LGHNA, CDR2 YSLEER. The CDR3 is 14 residues long. The CDR3 bases are TGCGCCAGCAGCCAAAACACGGAAAATGAAAAACTGTTTTTT. It encodes CASSQNTENEKLFF.

This clonotype has just a few counts. V usage is TRBV21-1 and J usage is TRBJ2-5; the table's D call, TRBD1, was not checked against the DNA. TRBV21-1 is marked as a pseudogene. CDR3 length: 14 residues. The CDR3 bases are TGTGCCAGCAGTTGTTACGGACAGCAAGAGACCCAGTACTTC. It is translated as CASSCYGQQETQYF.

V is TRBV6-5 and J is TRBJ1-2, with 10 bases fitting TRBD1. In germline, CDR1 is MNHEY, CDR2 SVGAGI. The CDR3 is 17 amino acids. With 4 bases clipped from V and 0 bases from J, the junction kept 8 bases outside the gene matches. CDR3 amino acids: CASSSTGGSLTNYGYTF. Written as DNA, the CDR3 is TGTGCCAGCAGTTCGACAGGGGGCTCTTTAACTAACTATGGCTACACCTTC.

The chain uses TRBV12-3 or TRBV12-4 and TRBJ1-5, with D possibly being TRBD1 (5 bases). Trimming took off 6 bases at V and 7 bases at J, with 13 bases between the two ends. This CDR3 spans 13 amino acids. The CDR3 protein is CASREQDRQPQHF. CDR3 DNA sequence: TGTGCCAGCAGGGAACAGGATCGGCAGCCCCAGCATTTT.

This clonotype has ten or more counts. The chain recombines TRBV13 with TRBJ2-3, with D perhaps TRBD1 (6 bases). Trimming left V 5 bases short and J 2 bases short, with 14 bases between. The CDR3 is 15 residues long. The germline V gene has CDR1 PRHDT and CDR2 FYEKMQ (reference sequence). The CDR3 reads CASSLWDTNTDTQYF. DNA of the CDR3: TGTGCCAGCAGCCTTTGGGACACCAACACAGATACGCAGTATTTT.

This clonotype has a handful of counts. This chain connects TRBV12-3 or TRBV12-4 to TRBJ1-6, with D perhaps TRBD1 (5 bases). This CDR3 is built from 15 residues. The V gene lost 6 bases and the J gene lost 7 bases, with 16 bases spanning the gap. In DNA, the CDR3 is TGTGCCAGCAGATCCCGGGACCGCAACAATTCACCCCTCCACTTT. It codes for CASRSRDRNNSPLHF.

The chain combines TRBV5-1 with TRBJ1-5; 7 nucleotides line up with TRBD1. The trim removed 4 bases at V and 4 bases at J, leaving 5 bases unmatched. Germline CDR1 SGHRS, CDR2 YFSETQ. The CDR3 spans 14 residues. CDR3 nucleotides: TGCGCCAGCAGCGAGGGACAGCGGAATCAGCCCCAGCATTTT. This gives the protein CASSEGQRNQPQHF.

The table lists this clonotype with a few counts. The V call is TRBV11-2, the J call TRBJ1-3; D may be TRBD1 (6 bases). Trimming took 4 bases from V and 4 from J, leaving 14 bases between them. This CDR3 spans 15 amino acids. CDR1 SGHAT and CDR2 FQNNGV come from the germline V gene. The CDR3 DNA reads as TGTGCCAGCAGCTCCCAGACAGGAAGGGGAAACACCATATATTTT. It translates to CASSSQTGRGNTIYF.

This clonotype has more than one count but fewer than ten. V gene TRBV19 combines with J gene TRBJ2-7; D is perhaps TRBD2 (5 bases). The CDR3 sequence is 13 residues long. Germline V gives CDR1 LNHDA, CDR2 SQIVND (reference sequence). V lost 5 bases to trimming and J lost 2 bases, with 10 bases between them. In DNA, the CDR3 is TGTGCCAGTAGTCCACGGGATCCCTACGAGCAGTACTTC. Residues: CASSPRDPYEQYF.

This clonotype has just a few counts. V usage is TRBV5-1 and J usage is TRBJ2-3; TRBD2 is a possible D gene (5 bases). The V end was cut by 0 bases, the J end by 4 bases, with 12 bases between. In germline, CDR1 is SGHRS, CDR2 YFSETQ. The CDR3 covers 15 residues. The CDR3 DNA reads TGCGCCAGCAGCTTGGAAAGGGTCGGGGCAGATACGCAGTATTTT. Protein product: CASSLERVGADTQYF.

V gene TRBV20-1 combines with J gene TRBJ1-2; 9 nucleotides match TRBD1. The V segment lost 4 bases and the J segment 8 bases; nucleotides outside the gene matches: 14. The CDR3 contains 15 residues. CDR1 is DFQATT, CDR2 SNEGSKA, per germline (reference sequence). For the CDR3, the DNA is TGCAGTGCTAAAACTCCGGGACAGGGTTCGGGGGGCTACACCTTC. Its translation is CSAKTPGQGSGGYTF.

This chain links TRBV6-2 or TRBV6-3 with TRBJ2-1; D gene unclear. This CDR3 has 13 residues. The germline V and J ends were trimmed by 5 bases and 5 bases, with 10 bases remaining between them. Germline V gives CDR1 MNHEY, CDR2 SVGEGT. The CDR3 DNA reads as TGTGCCAGCAGTCGCAATTCCAACAATGAGCAGTTCTTC. It specifies CASSRNSNNEQFF.

The rearrangement uses TRBV5-1 and TRBJ2-1; 9 bases fit TRBD2. This CDR3 comprises 16 residues. Germline CDR1 is SGHRS and CDR2 is YFSETQ. Trimming took 0 bases from V and 5 from J; bases not matched to a gene: 6. In DNA form, the CDR3 reads TGCGCCAGCAGCTTGGGGACTAGCGCCTTAAACAATGAGCAGTTCTTC. As protein: CASSLGTSALNNEQFF.

This clonotype was recorded a few times. The V call is TRBV4-3, the J call TRBJ1-2, with D hard to call. The CDR3 has 16 residues. Germline CDR1 LGHNA, CDR2 YSLEER. V gave up 0 bases and J gave up 7 bases, with 18 bases separating them. CDR3 region: CASSQDNYPSGRGYTF. CDR3 coding DNA: TGCGCCAGCAGCCAAGATAATTACCCCTCGGGCCGTGGCTACACCTTC.